Listed below are T cell receptor beta chains from one sample, sequenced in a study of OX40 agonist ivuxolimab in advanced cancers. Profiling relied on immunoSEQ multiplex PCR, and the TCRdb table lists in-frame clones only, not all of them. The data hold roughly 50,000 clones, with about 82% observed a single time. The material sequenced was CD4+ or CD8+ T cells sorted from blood, taken in a trial of the OX40 agonist ivuxolimab. The receptor source for this set is an adult with an advanced solid tumor such as melanoma, head and neck, liver or kidney cancer. The CDR3 runs from the conserved cysteine through the conserved F or W. The D gene is left open where the match is weak. Size tells how often a clone was seen (once, few, many) or the class of an expanded clone, and some rows leave it out.

clone_size	j_call	d_call	v_call	cdr3_aa	cdr3_nt
NA	TRBJ2-5	NA	TRBV7-2	CASSWSGGGGVETQYF	TGTGCCAGCAGCTGGAGTGGGGGTGGGGGTGTGGAGACCCAGTACTTC
once	TRBJ2-5	TRBD2	TRBV9	CASSTPTSGGTQYF	TGTGCCAGCAGCACTCCGACTAGCGGGGGTACCCAGTACTTC
NA	TRBJ1-6	TRBD1	TRBV27	CASSLYGTGNNSPLHF	TGTGCCAGCAGTTTATACGGGACAGGGAATAATTCACCCCTCCACTTT
few	TRBJ2-2	TRBD1	TRBV19	CASSTGWDTGELFF	TGTGCCAGCTCGACAGGGTGGGACACCGGGGAGCTGTTTTTT
NA	TRBJ1-5	NA	TRBV6-1	CASHVGSNQPQHF	TGTGCCAGCCACGTCGGCAGCAATCAGCCCCAGCATTTT
NA	TRBJ2-2	TRBD2	TRBV4-2	CASSQDNGLRGLAGAGELFF	TGTGCCAGCAGCCAAGATAACGGTTTGAGGGGTCTAGCGGGGGCCGGGGAGCTGTTTTTT
NA	TRBJ1-2	NA	TRBV4-3	CASSQGSISGGASYGYTF	TGCGCCAGCAGCCAAGGGAGTATCTCCGGGGGCGCGAGCTATGGCTACACCTTC
once	TRBJ1-2	TRBD1	TRBV10-3	CAISSGGDGYTF	TGTGCCATCAGTTCAGGGGGGGATGGCTACACCTTC
NA	TRBJ2-3	TRBD2	TRBV6-1	CASKLGLAATDTQYF	TGTGCCAGCAAGTTGGGACTAGCGGCCACAGATACGCAGTATTTT
NA	TRBJ1-6	NA	TRBV10-3	CAISESRGNSPLHF	TGTGCCATCAGTGAGTCGAGGGGGAATTCACCCCTCCACTTT
NA	TRBJ1-5	NA	TRBV5-6	CASSLQGRTDSNQPQHF	TGTGCCAGCAGCTTGCAGGGGAGGACAGATAGCAATCAGCCCCAGCATTTT
NA	TRBJ2-2	TRBD1	TRBV6-5	CASSRTGVDGELFF	TGTGCCAGCAGCCGGACAGGGGTTGACGGGGAGCTGTTTTTT
NA	TRBJ2-1	TRBD1	TRBV11-1	CASSLTGTGANEQFF	TGTGCCAGCAGCTTAACGGGTACAGGGGCCAATGAGCAGTTCTTC
NA	TRBJ1-2	NA	TRBV6-5	CASSYQGDYGYTF	TGTGCCAGCAGTTACCAGGGTGACTATGGCTACACCTTC
NA	TRBJ2-7	TRBD1	TRBV5-5	CASSLEDRSYEQYF	TGTGCCAGCAGCTTGGAGGACAGGTCCTACGAGCAGTACTTC
few	TRBJ1-1	NA	TRBV6-6	CASRIDGTGGTEAFF	TGTGCCAGCAGGATCGACGGGACGGGGGGCACTGAAGCTTTCTTT